One sample yielded the 3 T cell receptor beta chains listed below, sequenced in a study of human T cells and chemical hapten exposure. Each CDR3 protein is one row after TCRdb ran MiXCR on the RACE reads. The sample consists of roughly 130,000 distinct CDR3 sequences, approximately 9.5% of them appearing once. Time point meaning: healthy volunteer bleed at 2 weeks. Before extraction, the whole blood was not fractionated, and total RNA was taken from it. Material: whole blood. These receptors were taken from a male donor in good health. Some clones in this sample may be carry-over from other donors' samples.

In its sample, this clonotype was seen many times. The CDR3 nucleotides read TGTGCCAGCAGCCCGGGGGACCCTGAGCAGTTCTTC. Protein: CASSPGDPEQFF. The chain recombines TRBV5-6 with TRBJ2-1; D might be TRBD2 (6 bases). This CDR3 is 12 amino acids long. V lost 4 bases and J lost 9, with 11 bases in between. CDR1 and CDR2 from the germline V gene are SGHDT and YYEEEE.

This clonotype was detected ten times or more. The chain combines TRBV30 with TRBJ2-1, with a possible D match to TRBD1 (6 bases). The CDR3 has 14 amino acids. V lost 2 bases and J lost 2, with 10 bases in between. Germline CDR1 is GTSNPN and CDR2 is SVGIG (reference sequence). The CDR3 nucleotides are TGTGCCTGGAGTCCTGGGGGCCCCTACAATGAGCAGTTCTTC. This encodes CAWSPGGPYNEQFF.

This chain joins TRBV7-9 and TRBJ1-5; unclear D gene. CDR1 is SEHNR and CDR2 is FQNEAQ in the germline V gene (reference sequence). Trimming shortened V by 3 bases and J by 10 bases, and 10 bases separated the two germline ends. The CDR3 sequence is 12 residues long. The CDR3 spells CASSLAADPQHF. For the CDR3, the DNA is TGTGCCAGCAGCTTGGCCGCAGATCCCCAGCATTTT.